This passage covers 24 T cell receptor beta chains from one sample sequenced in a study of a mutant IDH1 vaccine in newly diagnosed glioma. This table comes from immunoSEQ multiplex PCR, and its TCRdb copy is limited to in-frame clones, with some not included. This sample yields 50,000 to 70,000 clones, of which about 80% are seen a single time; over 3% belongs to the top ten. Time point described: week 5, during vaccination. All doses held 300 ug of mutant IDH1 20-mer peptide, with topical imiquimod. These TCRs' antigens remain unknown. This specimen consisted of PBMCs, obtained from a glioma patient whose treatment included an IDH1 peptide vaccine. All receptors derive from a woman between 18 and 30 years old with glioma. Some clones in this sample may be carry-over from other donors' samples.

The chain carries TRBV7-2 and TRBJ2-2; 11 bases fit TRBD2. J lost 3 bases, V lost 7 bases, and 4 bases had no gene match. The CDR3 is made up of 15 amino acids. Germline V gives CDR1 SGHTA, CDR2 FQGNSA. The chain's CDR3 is CASKGLAGYTGELFF. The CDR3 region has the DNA TGTGCCAGCAAAGGACTAGCGGGTTACACCGGGGAGCTGTTTTTT. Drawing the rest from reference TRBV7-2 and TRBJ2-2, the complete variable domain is GAGVSQSPSNKVTEKGKDVELRCDPISGHTALYWYRQSLGQGLEFLIYFQGNSAPDKSGLPSDRFSAERTGGSVSTLTIQRTQQEDSAVYLCASKGLAGYTGELFFGEGSRLTVL.

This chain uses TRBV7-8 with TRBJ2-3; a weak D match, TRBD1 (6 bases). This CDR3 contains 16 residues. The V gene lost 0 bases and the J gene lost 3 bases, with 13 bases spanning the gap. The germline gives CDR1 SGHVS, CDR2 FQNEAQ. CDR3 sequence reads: CASSLAPTQGTDTQYF. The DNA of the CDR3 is TGTGCCAGCAGCTTAGCCCCGACACAGGGAACAGATACGCAGTATTTT.

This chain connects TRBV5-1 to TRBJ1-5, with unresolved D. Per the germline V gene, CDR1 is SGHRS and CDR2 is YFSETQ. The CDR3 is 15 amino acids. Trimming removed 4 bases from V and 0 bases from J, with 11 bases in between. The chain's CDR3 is CASSLSGNSNQPQHF. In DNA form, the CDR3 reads TGCGCCAGCAGCCTAAGCGGCAATAGCAATCAGCCCCAGCATTTT.

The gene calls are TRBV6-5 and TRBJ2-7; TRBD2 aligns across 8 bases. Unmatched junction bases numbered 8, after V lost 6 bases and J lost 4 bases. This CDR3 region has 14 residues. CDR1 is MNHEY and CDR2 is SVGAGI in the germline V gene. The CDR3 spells CASRVSGSGYEQYF. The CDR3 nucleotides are TGTGCCAGCAGGGTAAGCGGGAGCGGATACGAGCAGTACTTC.

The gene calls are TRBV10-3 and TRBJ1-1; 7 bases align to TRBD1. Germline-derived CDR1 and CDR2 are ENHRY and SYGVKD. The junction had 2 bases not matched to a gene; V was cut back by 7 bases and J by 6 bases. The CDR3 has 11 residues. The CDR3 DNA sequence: TGTGCCATCATCCAGGGGGCTGAAGCTTTCTTT. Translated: CAIIQGAEAFF.

The CDR3 here is CASRGGRGNEQFF. The CDR3 DNA is TGTGCCAGCAGGGGGGGCCGTGGCAATGAGCAGTTCTTC. The rearrangement uses TRBV25-1 and TRBJ2-1; either TRBD1 or TRBD2 may fit D (6 bases each). The CDR3 contains 13 residues. In germline, CDR1 is MGHDK, CDR2 SYGVNS. The V and J ends lost 6 bases and 6 bases respectively, with 12 bases between them. The full variable domain, completed using reference TRBV25-1 and TRBJ2-1, is EADIYQTPRYLVIGTGKKITLECSQTMGHDKMYWYQQDPGMELHLIHYSYGVNSTEKGDLSSESTVSRIRTEHFPLTLESARPSHTSQYLCASRGGRGNEQFFGPGTRLTVL.

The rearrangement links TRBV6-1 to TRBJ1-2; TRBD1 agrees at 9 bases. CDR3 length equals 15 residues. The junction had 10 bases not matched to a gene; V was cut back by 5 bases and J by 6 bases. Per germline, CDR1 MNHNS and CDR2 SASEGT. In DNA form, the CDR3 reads TGTGCCAGCAGTACCTTGACAGGGGGGAGGAATGGCTACACCTTC. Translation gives CASSTLTGGRNGYTF.

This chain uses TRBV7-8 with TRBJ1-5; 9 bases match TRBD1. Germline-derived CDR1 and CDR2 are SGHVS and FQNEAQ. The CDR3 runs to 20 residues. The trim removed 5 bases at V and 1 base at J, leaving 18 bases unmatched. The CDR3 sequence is CASSRAPGQGWKGSNQPQHF. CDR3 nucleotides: TGTGCCAGCAGCCGCGCTCCGGGACAGGGATGGAAGGGCAGCAATCAGCCCCAGCATTTT.

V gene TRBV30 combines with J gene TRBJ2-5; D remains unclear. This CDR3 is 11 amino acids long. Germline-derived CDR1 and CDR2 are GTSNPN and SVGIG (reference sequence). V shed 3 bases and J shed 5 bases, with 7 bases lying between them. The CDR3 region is CAWSLSETQYF. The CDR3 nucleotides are TGTGCCTGGAGCTTGTCGGAGACCCAGTACTTC.

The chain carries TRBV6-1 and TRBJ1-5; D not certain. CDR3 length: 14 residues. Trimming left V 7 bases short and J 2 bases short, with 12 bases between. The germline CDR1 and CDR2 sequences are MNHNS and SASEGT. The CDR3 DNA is TGTGCCAGCACGACGGCCTTGGGCAATCAGCCCCAGCATTTT. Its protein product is CASTTALGNQPQHF.

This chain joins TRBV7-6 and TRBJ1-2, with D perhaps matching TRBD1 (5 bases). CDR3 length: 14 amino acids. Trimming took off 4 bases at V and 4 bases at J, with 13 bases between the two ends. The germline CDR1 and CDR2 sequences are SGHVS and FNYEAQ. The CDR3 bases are TGTGCCAGCAGCTCAACGGGGCAGGCCTATGGCTACACCTTC. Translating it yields CASSSTGQAYGYTF.

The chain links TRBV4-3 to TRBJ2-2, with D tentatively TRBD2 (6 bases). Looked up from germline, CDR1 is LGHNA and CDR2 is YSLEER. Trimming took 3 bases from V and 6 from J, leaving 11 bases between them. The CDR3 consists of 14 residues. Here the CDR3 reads CASSQGGRAGELFF. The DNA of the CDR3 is TGCGCCAGCAGCCAGGGAGGTAGGGCCGGGGAGCTGTTTTTT.

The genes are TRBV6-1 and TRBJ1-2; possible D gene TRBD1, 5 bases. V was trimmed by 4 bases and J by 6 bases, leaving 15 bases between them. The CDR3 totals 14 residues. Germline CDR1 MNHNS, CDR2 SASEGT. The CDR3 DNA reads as TGTGCCAGCAGTGGGGGACGGAAGCTAGATGGCTACACCTTC. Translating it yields CASSGGRKLDGYTF.

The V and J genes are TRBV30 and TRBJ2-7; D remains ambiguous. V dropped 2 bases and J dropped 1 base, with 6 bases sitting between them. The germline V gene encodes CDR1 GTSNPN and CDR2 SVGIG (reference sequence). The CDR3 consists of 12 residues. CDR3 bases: TGTGCCTGGAGTCTAGGATCCTACGAGCAGTACTTC. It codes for CAWSLGSYEQYF.

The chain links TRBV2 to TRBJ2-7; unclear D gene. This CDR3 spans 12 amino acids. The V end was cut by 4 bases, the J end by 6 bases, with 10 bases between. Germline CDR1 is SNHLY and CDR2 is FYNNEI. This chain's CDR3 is CASSGFAVEQYF. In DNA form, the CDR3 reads TGTGCCAGCAGTGGATTCGCAGTCGAGCAGTACTTC. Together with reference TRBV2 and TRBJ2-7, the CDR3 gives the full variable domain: EPEVTQTPSHQVTQMGQEVILRCVPISNHLYFYWYRQILGQKVEFLVSFYNNEISEKSEIFDDQFSVERPDGSNFTLKIRSTKLEDSAMYFCASSGFAVEQYFGPGTRLTVT.

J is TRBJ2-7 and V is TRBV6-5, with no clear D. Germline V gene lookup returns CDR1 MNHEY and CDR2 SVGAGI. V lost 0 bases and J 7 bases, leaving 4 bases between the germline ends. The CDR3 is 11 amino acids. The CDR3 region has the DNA TGTGCCAGCAGTTACTCGGCAGAGCAGTACTTC. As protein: CASSYSAEQYF.

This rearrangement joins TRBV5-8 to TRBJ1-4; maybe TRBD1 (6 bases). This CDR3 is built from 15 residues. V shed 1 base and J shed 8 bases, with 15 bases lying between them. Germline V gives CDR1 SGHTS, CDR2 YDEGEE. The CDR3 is CASSLIPGAKEKLFF. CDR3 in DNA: TGTGCCAGCAGCTTGATCCCAGGGGCCAAGGAAAAACTGTTTTTT.

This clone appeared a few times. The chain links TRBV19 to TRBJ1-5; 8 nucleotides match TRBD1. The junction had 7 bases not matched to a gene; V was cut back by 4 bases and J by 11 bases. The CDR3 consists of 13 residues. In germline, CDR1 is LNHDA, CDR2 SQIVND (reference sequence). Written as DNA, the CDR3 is TGTGCCAGTAGTAGCCGAGGGACAGGCGCCCAGCATTTT. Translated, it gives CASSSRGTGAQHF.

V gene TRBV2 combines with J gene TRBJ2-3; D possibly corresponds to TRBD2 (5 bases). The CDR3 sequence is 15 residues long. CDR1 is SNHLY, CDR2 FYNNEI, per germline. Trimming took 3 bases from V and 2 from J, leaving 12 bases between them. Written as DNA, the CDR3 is TGTGCCAGCAGTGACCGGGGTAGATCCACAGATACGCAGTATTTT. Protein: CASSDRGRSTDTQYF.

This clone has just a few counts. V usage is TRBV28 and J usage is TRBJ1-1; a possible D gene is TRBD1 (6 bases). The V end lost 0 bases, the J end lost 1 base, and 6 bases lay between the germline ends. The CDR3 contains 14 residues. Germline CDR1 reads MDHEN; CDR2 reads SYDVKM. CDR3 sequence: CASSLWDRNTEAFF. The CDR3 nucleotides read TGTGCCAGCAGTTTATGGGACAGGAACACTGAAGCTTTCTTT.

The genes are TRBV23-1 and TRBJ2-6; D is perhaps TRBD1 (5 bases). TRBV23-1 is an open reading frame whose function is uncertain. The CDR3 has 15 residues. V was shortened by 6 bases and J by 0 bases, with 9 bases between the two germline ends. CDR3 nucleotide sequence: TGCGCCAGCAGGACCAGGGTCTCTGGGGCCAACGTCCTGACTTTC. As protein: CASRTRVSGANVLTF.

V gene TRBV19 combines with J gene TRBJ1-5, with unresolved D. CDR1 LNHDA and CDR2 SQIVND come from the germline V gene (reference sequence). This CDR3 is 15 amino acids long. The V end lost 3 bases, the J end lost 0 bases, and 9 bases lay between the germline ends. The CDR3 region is CASSIESHSNQPQHF. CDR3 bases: TGTGCCAGTAGTATCGAGAGTCATAGCAATCAGCCCCAGCATTTT.

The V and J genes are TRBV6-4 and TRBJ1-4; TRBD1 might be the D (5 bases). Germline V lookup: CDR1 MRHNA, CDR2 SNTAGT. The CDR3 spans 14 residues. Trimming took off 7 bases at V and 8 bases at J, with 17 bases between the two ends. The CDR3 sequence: CASIRGRIDEKLFF. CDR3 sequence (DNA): TGTGCCAGCATTCGGGGCAGGATTGACGAAAAACTGTTTTTT.

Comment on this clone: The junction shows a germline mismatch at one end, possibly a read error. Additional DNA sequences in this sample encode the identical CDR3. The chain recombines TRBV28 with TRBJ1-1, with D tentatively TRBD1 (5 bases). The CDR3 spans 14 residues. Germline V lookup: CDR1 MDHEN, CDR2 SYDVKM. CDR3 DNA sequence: TGTGCCAGCAGTTACCGGACATACGCCACTGAGGCTTTCTTT. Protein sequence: CASSYRTYATEAFF. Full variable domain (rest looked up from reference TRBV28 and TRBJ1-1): DVKVTQSSRYLVKRTGEKVFLECVQDMDHENMFWYRQDPGLGLRLIYFSYDVKMKEKGDIPEGYSVSREKKERFSLILESASTNQTSMYLCASSYRTYATEAFFGQGTRLTVV.